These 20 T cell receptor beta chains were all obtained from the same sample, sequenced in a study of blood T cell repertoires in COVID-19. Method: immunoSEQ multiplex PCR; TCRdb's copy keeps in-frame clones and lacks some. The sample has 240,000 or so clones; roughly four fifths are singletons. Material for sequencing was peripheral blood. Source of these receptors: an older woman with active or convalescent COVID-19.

The CDR3 bases are TGTGCCAGCAGTAACGGTTACGAGCAGTACTTC. This encodes CASSNGYEQYF. The rearrangement links TRBV6-5 to TRBJ2-7; D gene ambiguous. The length of the CDR3 is 11 residues. Germline assignment: CDR1 MNHEY and CDR2 SVGAGI. Trimming took 5 bases from V and 4 from J, leaving 6 bases between them.

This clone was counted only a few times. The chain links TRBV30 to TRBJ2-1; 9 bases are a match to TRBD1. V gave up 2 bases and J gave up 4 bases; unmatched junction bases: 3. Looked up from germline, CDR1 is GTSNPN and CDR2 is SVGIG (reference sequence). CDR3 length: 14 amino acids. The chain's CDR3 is CAWSKGTGYNEQFF. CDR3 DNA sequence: TGTGCCTGGAGTAAAGGGACAGGGTACAATGAGCAGTTCTTC.

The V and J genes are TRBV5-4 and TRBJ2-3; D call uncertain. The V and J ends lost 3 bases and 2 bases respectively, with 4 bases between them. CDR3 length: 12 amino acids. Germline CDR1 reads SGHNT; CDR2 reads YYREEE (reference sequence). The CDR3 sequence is CASSSLTDTQYF. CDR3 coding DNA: TGTGCCAGCAGCTCCCTCACAGATACGCAGTATTTT.

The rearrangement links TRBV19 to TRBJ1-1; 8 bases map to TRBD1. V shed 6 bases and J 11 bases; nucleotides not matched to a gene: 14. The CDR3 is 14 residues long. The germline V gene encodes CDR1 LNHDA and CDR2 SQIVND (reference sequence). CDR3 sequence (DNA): TGTGCCAGTAGAGCCTTGACAGGGGTGGTCATGGCTTTCTTT. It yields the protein CASRALTGVVMAFF.

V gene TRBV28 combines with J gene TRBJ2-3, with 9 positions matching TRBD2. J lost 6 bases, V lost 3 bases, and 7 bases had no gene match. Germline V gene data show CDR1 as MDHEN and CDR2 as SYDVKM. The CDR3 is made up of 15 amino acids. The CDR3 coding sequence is TGTGCCAGCAGTTTCCGCGGGGGGGCCGTCGATACGCAGTATTTT. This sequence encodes CASSFRGGAVDTQYF.

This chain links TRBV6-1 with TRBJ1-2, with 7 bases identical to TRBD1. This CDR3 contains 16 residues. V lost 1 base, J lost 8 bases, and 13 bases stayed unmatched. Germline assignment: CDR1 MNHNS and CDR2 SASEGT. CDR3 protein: CASSEVLPGPRGGYTF. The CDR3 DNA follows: TGTGCCAGCAGTGAAGTCCTCCCAGGGCCCAGGGGGGGCTACACCTTC.

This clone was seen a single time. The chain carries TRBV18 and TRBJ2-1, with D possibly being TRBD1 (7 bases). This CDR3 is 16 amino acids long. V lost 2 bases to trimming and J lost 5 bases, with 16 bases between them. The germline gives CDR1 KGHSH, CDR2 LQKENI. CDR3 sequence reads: CASSPRRSGGNNEQFF. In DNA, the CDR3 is TGTGCCAGCTCACCAAGAAGGTCAGGGGGGAACAATGAGCAGTTCTTC.

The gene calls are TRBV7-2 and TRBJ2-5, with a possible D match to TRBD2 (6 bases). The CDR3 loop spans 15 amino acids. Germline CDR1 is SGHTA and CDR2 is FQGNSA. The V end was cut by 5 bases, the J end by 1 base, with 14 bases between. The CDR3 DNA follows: TGTGCCAGCAGCCGCCAACTAGCCCCCCAAGAGACCCAGTACTTC. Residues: CASSRQLAPQETQYF.

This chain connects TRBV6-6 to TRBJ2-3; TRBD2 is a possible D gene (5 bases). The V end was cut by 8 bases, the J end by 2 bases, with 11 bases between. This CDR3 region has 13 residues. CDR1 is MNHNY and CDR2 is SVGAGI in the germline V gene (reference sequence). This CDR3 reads CASCLADTDTQYF. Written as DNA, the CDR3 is TGTGCCAGCTGTCTAGCCGACACAGATACGCAGTATTTT.

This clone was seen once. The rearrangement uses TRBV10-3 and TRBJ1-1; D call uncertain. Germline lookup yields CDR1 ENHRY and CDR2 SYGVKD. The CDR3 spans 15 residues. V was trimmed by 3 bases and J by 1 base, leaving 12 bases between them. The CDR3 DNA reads TGTGCCATCAGTGACGGCGGGCAGAGGAACACTGAAGCTTTCTTT. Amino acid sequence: CAISDGGQRNTEAFF.

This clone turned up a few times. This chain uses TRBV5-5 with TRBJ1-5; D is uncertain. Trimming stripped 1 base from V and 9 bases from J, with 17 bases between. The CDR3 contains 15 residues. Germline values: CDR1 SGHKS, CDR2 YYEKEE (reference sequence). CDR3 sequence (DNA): TGTGCCAGCAGCTTGTCCTCCGACGAGGTTCGGCCCCAGCATTTT. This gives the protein CASSLSSDEVRPQHF.

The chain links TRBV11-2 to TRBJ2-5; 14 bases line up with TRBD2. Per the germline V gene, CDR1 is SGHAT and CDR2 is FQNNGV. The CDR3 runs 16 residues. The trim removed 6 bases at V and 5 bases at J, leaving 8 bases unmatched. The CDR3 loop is CASRRLAGGPRETQYF. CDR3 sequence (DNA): TGTGCCAGCAGACGACTAGCGGGGGGGCCCCGGGAGACCCAGTACTTC.

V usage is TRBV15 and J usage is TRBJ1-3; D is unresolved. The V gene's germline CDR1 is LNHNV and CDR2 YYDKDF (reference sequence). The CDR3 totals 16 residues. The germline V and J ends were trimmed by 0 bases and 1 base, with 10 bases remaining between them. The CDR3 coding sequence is TGTGCCACCAGCAGAGATGTCGTACGGTCTGGAAACACCATATATTTT. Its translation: CATSRDVVRSGNTIYF.

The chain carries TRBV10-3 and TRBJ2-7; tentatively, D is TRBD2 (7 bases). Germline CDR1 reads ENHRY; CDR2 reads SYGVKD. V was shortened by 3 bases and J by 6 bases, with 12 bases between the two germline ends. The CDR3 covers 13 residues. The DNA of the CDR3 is TGTGCCATCAGTGAATTGGCGGGGGCCGAGCAGTACTTC. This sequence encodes CAISELAGAEQYF.

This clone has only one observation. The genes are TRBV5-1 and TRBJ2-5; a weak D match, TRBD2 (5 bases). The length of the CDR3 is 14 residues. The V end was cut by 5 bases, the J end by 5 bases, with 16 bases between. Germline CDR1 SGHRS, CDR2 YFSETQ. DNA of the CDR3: TGCGCCAGCAGATACCTCGGACTCCGGGAGACCCAGTACTTC. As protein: CASRYLGLRETQYF.

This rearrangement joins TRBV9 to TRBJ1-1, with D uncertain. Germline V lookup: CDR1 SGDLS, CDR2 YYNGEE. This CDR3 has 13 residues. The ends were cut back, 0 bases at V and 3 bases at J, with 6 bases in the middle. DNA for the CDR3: TGTGCCAGCAGCGTAGACTCTGACACTGAAGCTTTCTTT. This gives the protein CASSVDSDTEAFF.

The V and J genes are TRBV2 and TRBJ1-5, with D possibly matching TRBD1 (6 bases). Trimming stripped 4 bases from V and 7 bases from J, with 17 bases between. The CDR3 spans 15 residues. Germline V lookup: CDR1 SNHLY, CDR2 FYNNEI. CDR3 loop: CASSAQGSPLQPQHF. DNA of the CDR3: TGTGCCAGCAGTGCACAGGGATCCCCCCTCCAGCCCCAGCATTTT. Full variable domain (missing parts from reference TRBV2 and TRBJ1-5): EPEVTQTPSHQVTQMGQEVILRCVPISNHLYFYWYRQILGQKVEFLVSFYNNEISEKSEIFDDQFSVERPDGSNFTLKIRSTKLEDSAMYFCASSAQGSPLQPQHFGDGTRLSIL.

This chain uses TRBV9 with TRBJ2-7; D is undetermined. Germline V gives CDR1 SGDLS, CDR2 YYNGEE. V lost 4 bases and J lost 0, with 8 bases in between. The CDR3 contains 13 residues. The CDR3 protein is CASSQTPSYEQYF. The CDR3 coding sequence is TGTGCCAGCAGCCAAACACCCTCCTACGAGCAGTACTTC.

As DNA, the CDR3 is TGTGCCAGCAGTTCAGGACAGTTTTATAGCAATCAGCCCCAGCATTTT. Its translation is CASSSGQFYSNQPQHF. The chain links TRBV28 to TRBJ1-5, with a weak D call TRBD1 (6 bases). The CDR3 is 16 residues long. V was pared by 4 bases and J by 0 bases, with 13 bases between. CDR1 is MDHEN and CDR2 is SYDVKM in the germline V gene.

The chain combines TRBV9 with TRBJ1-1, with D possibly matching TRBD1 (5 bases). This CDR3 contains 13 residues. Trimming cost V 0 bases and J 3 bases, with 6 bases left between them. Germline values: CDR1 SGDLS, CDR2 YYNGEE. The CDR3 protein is CASSVGTYTEAFF. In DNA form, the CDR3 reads TGTGCCAGCAGCGTAGGGACATACACTGAAGCTTTCTTT.